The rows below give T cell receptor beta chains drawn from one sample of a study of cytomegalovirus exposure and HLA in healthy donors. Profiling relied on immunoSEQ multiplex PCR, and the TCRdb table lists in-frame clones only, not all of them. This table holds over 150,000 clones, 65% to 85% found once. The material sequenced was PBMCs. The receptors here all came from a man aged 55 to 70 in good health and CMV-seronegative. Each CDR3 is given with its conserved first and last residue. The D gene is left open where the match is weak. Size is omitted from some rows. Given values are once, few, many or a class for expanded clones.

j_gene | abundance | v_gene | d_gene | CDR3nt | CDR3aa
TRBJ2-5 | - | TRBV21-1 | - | TGTTTGTTGTCTCTTACTCTATGCTCGTGGTGTCACGGAGAGACCCAGTACTTC | CLLSLTLCSWCHGETQYF
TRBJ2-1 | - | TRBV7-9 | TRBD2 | TGTGCCAGCAGCCCACGGACTAGCGGGAAATCCTACAATGAGCAGTTCTTC | CASSPRTSGKSYNEQFF
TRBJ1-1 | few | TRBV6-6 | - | TGTGCCAGCAGTCTTCCCAACACTGAAGCTTTCTTT | CASSLPNTEAFF
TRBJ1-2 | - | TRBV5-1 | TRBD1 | TGCGCCAGCAGCTTGGGACAGGGGGCGGGTGGCTACACCTTC | CASSLGQGAGGYTF
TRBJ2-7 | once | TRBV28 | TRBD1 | TGTGCCAGCATTAACCGGGACAGCTACGAGCAGTACTTC | CASINRDSYEQYF
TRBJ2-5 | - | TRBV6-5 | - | TGTGCCAGCAGTTACGAATCTAGTCCCCCAGAGACCCAGTACTTC | CASSYESSPPETQYF
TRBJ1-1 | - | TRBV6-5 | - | TGTGCCAGCACCGACGGGCAGGGGCGAACTGAAGCTTTCTTT | CASTDGQGRTEAFF
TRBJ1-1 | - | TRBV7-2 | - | TGTGCCAGCAGCTCAACAGGAGGCGGGGGCACTGAAGCTTTCTTT | CASSSTGGGGTEAFF
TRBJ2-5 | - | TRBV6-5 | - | TGTGCCAGCAGTCTTAGGGGGTGGGGGCAAGAGACCCAGTACTTC | CASSLRGWGQETQYF
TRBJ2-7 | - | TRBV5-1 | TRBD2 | TGCGCCAGCAGCTTGGGAGTAGCGGGGGGGCCCGAGCAGTACTTC | CASSLGVAGGPEQYF
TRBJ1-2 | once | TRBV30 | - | TGTGCCTGGAGTGTTCAGGGCTATGGCTACACCTTC | CAWSVQGYGYTF
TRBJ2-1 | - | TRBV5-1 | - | TGCGCCAGCAGCTTGGGAGGGAGTCGGTCCAATGAGCAGTTCTTC | CASSLGGSRSNEQFF
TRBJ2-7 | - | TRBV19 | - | TGTGCCAGTAGTCCCAGAGGCCCCTACGAGCAGTACTTC | CASSPRGPYEQYF
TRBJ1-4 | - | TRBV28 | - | TGTGCCAGCATCCGGGGGGGGGATAATGAAAAACTGTTTTTT | CASIRGGDNEKLFF
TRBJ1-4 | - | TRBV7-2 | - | TGTGCCAGCAGCTTAGAAGCCAGGGAAAATGAAAAACTGTTTTTT | CASSLEARENEKLFF
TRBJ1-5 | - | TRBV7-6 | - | TGTGCCAGCAGCTTATTTCAGGGGCAGCCCCAGCATTTT | CASSLFQGQPQHF
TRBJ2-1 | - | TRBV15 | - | TGTGCCACCAGCAGAGCCAGGGAAAGAAGTAGTCAGTTCTTC | CATSRARERSSQFF
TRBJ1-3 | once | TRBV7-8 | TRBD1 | TGTGCCAGCAGCTTAGCGCGCGACAGGGAGAACACCATATATTTT | CASSLARDRENTIYF
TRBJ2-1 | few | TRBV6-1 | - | TGTGCCAGCACCCGGACCCTCGGGGACAATGAGCAGTTCTTC | CASTRTLGDNEQFF
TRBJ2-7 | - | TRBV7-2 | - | TGTGCCAGCAGCTTAAGAGCCGTAGCGGCAGCGGAATCCTACGAGCAGTACTTC | CASSLRAVAAAESYEQYF
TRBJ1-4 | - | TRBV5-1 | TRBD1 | TGCGCCAGCAGCTGGCGGGACAGGGCGGGGGAAAAACTGTTTTTT | CASSWRDRAGEKLFF
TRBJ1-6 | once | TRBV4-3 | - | TGCGCCAGCAGCCATGGGCCGCCCCAATCGGCCCTCCACTTT | CASSHGPPQSALHF
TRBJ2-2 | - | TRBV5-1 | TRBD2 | TGCGCCAGCAGCCCGGGGGGACCGTCTACCGGGGAGCTGTTTTTT | CASSPGGPSTGELFF
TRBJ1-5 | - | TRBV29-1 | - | TGCAGCGTTGGGGCCAGGGATCAGCCCCAGCATTTT | CSVGARDQPQHF
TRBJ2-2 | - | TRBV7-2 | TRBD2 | TGTGCCAGCAGCTTTGTCGGACTAGCGGGAGGGGCCGGGGAGCTGTTTTTT | CASSFVGLAGGAGELFF
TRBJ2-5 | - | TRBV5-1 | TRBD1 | TGCGCCAGCAGCTTGGAAGGGACAGGGTACCGAGAGACCCAGTACTTC | CASSLEGTGYRETQYF
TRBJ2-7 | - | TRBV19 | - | TGTGCCAGTAGTTCCCAGGCCTACGAGCAGTACTTC | CASSSQAYEQYF
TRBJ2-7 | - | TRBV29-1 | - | TGCAGCGTTGACGGAAGTTCGGGATACGAGCAGTACTTC | CSVDGSSGYEQYF
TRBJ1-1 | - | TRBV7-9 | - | TGTTCCAGCAGCCCGTCGGGGGCTGAAGCTTTCTTT | CSSSPSGAEAFF
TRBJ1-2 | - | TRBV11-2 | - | TGTGCCAGCAGCCGCGATTACAGCTCTCCTTATGGCTACACCTTC | CASSRDYSSPYGYTF
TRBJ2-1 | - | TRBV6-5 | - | TGTGCCAGCAGTTACTCGGGGGGGGCTGGTGAGCAGTTCTTC | CASSYSGGAGEQFF
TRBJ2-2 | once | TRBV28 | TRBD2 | TGTGCCAGCACCGACCTAGCGGGTCGTGACACCGGGGAGCTGTTTTTT | CASTDLAGRDTGELFF